These T cell receptor beta chains were read from a single sample in a study of neoadjuvant anti-PD-1 for oral cavity cancer. Sequencing used immunoSEQ multiplex PCR; TCRdb keeps in-frame clones, though not all of them. This sample yields some 66,000 clones, of which about 86% are seen a single time; more than 3% belongs to the top ten. Here the sequenced sample was PBMCs, taken before nivolumab (anti-PD-1) treatment. These receptors all stem from a person aged 40 to 85 with oral cavity squamous cell carcinoma. CDR3s include the opening cysteine and the closing phenylalanine or tryptophan. Fields, in order: D gene, V gene, clone size, J gene, CDR3 protein, CDR3 DNA. D genes are given only for firm matches. Size values are once, few and many counts, or a class for expanded clones, and some rows have none.

>TRBD2|TRBV28|once|TRBJ2-1
CASSFMGLAGTYNEQFF
TGTGCCAGCAGTTTTATGGGACTAGCGGGAACTTACAATGAGCAGTTCTTC
>-|TRBV7-9|once|TRBJ1-2
CASSSRGDGYTF
TGTGCCAGCAGCTCCCGGGGCGATGGCTACACCTTC
>-|TRBV4-1|-|TRBJ2-3
CASSQLSGFRDTQYF
TGCGCCAGCAGCCAACTGAGTGGGTTTCGGGATACGCAGTATTTT
>-|TRBV29-1|-|TRBJ2-3
CSVAGSQVGGTDTQYF
TGCAGCGTTGCAGGATCACAGGTTGGGGGTACAGATACGCAGTATTTT
>-|TRBV19|-|TRBJ1-3
CASSADIHLFGNTIYF
TGTGCCAGTAGTGCGGACATTCACCTATTCGGAAACACCATATATTTT
>TRBD1|TRBV9|-|TRBJ1-1
CASSVTGERFAEAFF
TGTGCCAGCAGCGTGACAGGGGAACGTTTCGCTGAAGCTTTCTTT
>TRBD2|TRBV5-1|-|TRBJ2-3
CASSLGGTSGTDTQYF
TGCGCCAGCAGCCTAGGTGGGACTAGCGGCACAGATACGCAGTATTTT
>-|TRBV10-3|-|TRBJ2-5
CAISSRDIRGETQYF
TGTGCCATCAGCAGCCGGGACATAAGAGGGGAGACCCAGTACTTC
>TRBD1|TRBV5-4|-|TRBJ2-5
CASSLGGGQGVIHAETQYF
TGTGCCAGCAGCTTGGGCGGGGGACAGGGTGTAATCCACGCAGAGACCCAGTACTTC
>-|TRBV4-1|-|TRBJ2-2
CASSLAGTPNTGELFF
TGCGCCAGCAGCCTCGCCGGGACACCGAACACCGGGGAGCTGTTTTTT
>-|TRBV10-1|-|TRBJ2-1
CASSEYQGLNEQFF
TGCGCCAGCAGTGAGTATCAGGGGTTGAATGAGCAGTTCTTC
>-|TRBV30|-|TRBJ1-4
CAWSGTRNEKLFF
TGTGCCTGGAGTGGGACCCGTAATGAAAAACTGTTTTTT
>-|TRBV20-1|once|TRBJ2-1
CSARDQTQQFF
TGCAGTGCTAGAGATCAGACTCAACAGTTCTTC
>-|TRBV10-3|-|TRBJ1-3
CAIRIGDSRGSSGNTIYF
TGTGCCATCAGAATAGGGGACTCCCGCGGGTCCTCTGGAAACACCATATATTTT
>-|TRBV9|-|TRBJ1-1
CASSVEAGVGTEAFF
TGTGCCAGCAGCGTAGAGGCAGGGGTTGGAACTGAAGCTTTCTTT
>-|TRBV5-1|-|TRBJ1-3
CASSPGPTGNTIYF
TGCGCCAGCAGCCCAGGGCCAACTGGAAACACCATATATTTT
>TRBD2|TRBV29-1|once|TRBJ2-7
CSVAREGDEQYF
TGCAGCGTTGCGCGGGAGGGCGACGAGCAGTACTTC
>-|TRBV7-9|-|TRBJ1-5
CASSDGGQPQHF
TGTGCCAGCAGCGACGGGGGACAGCCCCAGCATTTT